This is a list of T cell receptor beta chains from one sample in a study of cytomegalovirus exposure and HLA in healthy donors. Assay: immunoSEQ multiplex PCR; the TCRdb copy retains only in-frame clones and omits some. The repertoire includes about 160,000 clones, around four fifths of them detected once, and more than 1.5% sits in the top ten. Sequenced material: PBMCs. The source of these receptors is a young man in good health and CMV-seronegative. CDR3s include the opening cysteine and the closing phenylalanine or tryptophan. A D gene is named only where the DNA matches it firmly. Size tells how often a clone was seen (once, few, many) or the class of an expanded clone, and some rows leave it out.

>TRBV5-6|TRBJ2-2|.|.
TGTGCCAGCAGCTCGTGGGGGGTCGGGGGCACCGGGGAGCTGTTTTTT
CASSSWGVGGTGELFF
>TRBV5-1|TRBJ1-3|.|few
TGCGCCAGCAGCTTGGGCAGGGAATCTGGCTCTGGAAACACCATATATTTT
CASSLGRESGSGNTIYF
>TRBV5-1|TRBJ1-3|.|.
TGCGCCAGCAGCTTGGGTTCGGGGAACACCATATATTTT
CASSLGSGNTIYF
>TRBV19|TRBJ1-1|.|.
TGTGCCACAACATCGCAGGGGAACACTGAAGCTTTCTTT
CATTSQGNTEAFF
>TRBV18|TRBJ1-2|TRBD1|.
TGTGCCAGCTCACCGACAGGGTCTGACAACTATGGCTACACCTTC
CASSPTGSDNYGYTF
>TRBV27|TRBJ2-5|.|.
TGTGCCAGCACCCAGCGTTGGGGGGGCGAGACCCAGTACTTC
CASTQRWGGETQYF
>TRBV15|TRBJ2-2|.|.
TGTGCCACCAGCTTAGAGGGCCCCCCGGTCGGGGAGCTGTTTTTT
CATSLEGPPVGELFF
>TRBV7-2|TRBJ2-7|.|.
TGCGCCAGCAGCTTAGCGGTGCAGTTCTCCTACGAGCAGTACTTC
CASSLAVQFSYEQYF
>TRBV5-4|TRBJ2-1|.|.
TGTGCCAGCAGCTTGGGGGCTAGCCCTAGGGATGAGCAGTTCTTC
CASSLGASPRDEQFF
>TRBV7-9|TRBJ2-6|.|.
TGTGCCAGCAGCTACCCTATCGCTGGGGCCAACGTCCTGACTTTC
CASSYPIAGANVLTF
>TRBV5-6|TRBJ2-7|TRBD1|.
TGTGCCAGCTGCCATGGGGCGACAGGGTTTTTAGAGCAGTACTTC
CASCHGATGFLEQYF
>TRBV5-1|TRBJ2-7|TRBD1|.
TGCGCCAGCAGCTCGGGACAGGAACACTCCTACGAGCAGTACTTC
CASSSGQEHSYEQYF
>TRBV5-1|TRBJ1-4|TRBD1|.
TGCGCCAGCAGCCCTAGGACAGGTGCAACTAATGAAAAACTGTTTTTT
CASSPRTGATNEKLFF
>TRBV2|TRBJ2-7|TRBD1|once
TGTGCCAGCAGTCGACAGGGGGCTTCGCGTGAGCAGTACTTC
CASSRQGASREQYF
>TRBV7-2|TRBJ2-7|TRBD2|once
TGTGCCAGCAGCTTAGGCCCTTCGGGGGGAGTGGTCGAGCAGTACTTC
CASSLGPSGGVVEQYF
>TRBV5-6|TRBJ1-5|.|.
TGTGCCAGCAGCCCCGCGGGAAGCAATCAGCCCCAGCATTTT
CASSPAGSNQPQHF
>TRBV30|TRBJ1-1|.|.
TGTGCCTGGAGTGTCCCCCTGGGCAGATTGAACACTGAAGCTTTCTTT
CAWSVPLGRLNTEAFF
>TRBV6-5|TRBJ1-4|.|.
TGTGCCAGCAGTGCCCTATATTCAACTAATGAAAAACTGTTTTTT
CASSALYSTNEKLFF
>TRBV5-1|TRBJ1-1|TRBD1|once
TGCGCCAGCAGCGGGCCCCAGGGGGCATACACTGAAGCTTTCTTT
CASSGPQGAYTEAFF
>TRBV27|TRBJ1-1|.|.
TGTGCCAGCAGTTTATCGGGGGCTGGTGAAGCTTTCTTT
CASSLSGAGEAFF
>TRBV29-1|TRBJ2-7|.|.
TGCAGCGTGGCCGGGACATTTGAGAGGTACGAGCAGTACTTC
CSVAGTFERYEQYF
>TRBV30|TRBJ2-5|.|.
TGTGCCTGGAGTGTTCGGCGATCAGGCGCTCCGTCCTCCCAAGAGACCCAGTACTTC
CAWSVRRSGAPSSQETQYF
>TRBV6-6|TRBJ2-7|TRBD1|.
TGTGCCAGCTCTGACAGGGGAGCGAGGGAGCAGTACTTC
CASSDRGAREQYF
>TRBV10-3|TRBJ2-7|TRBD1|.
TGTGCCATCAGCTCGACAGGGGGCTCCTACGAGCAGTACTTC
CAISSTGGSYEQYF
>TRBV7-9|TRBJ2-5|TRBD1|.
TGTTCCAGCAGCACAGACAGGGGTGGAGAGACCCAGTACTTC
CSSSTDRGGETQYF
>TRBV5-4|TRBJ2-1|TRBD2|.
TGTGCCAGCAGCTCGACTAGCGGGAGAAGGGATGAGCAGTTCTTC
CASSSTSGRRDEQFF
>TRBV7-2|TRBJ2-7|.|few
TGTGCCAGCAGTTTCGCCTACGAGCAGTACTTC
CASSFAYEQYF
>TRBV15|TRBJ2-7|.|.
TGTGCCACCAGTACTACAGGCGGCTTAGGATCTCTCGAGCAGTACTTC
CATSTTGGLGSLEQYF
>TRBV18|TRBJ2-7|TRBD2|.
TGTGCCAGCTCACCGGGACTAGCTGGCTCCTACGAGCAGTACTTC
CASSPGLAGSYEQYF
>TRBV2|TRBJ2-7|.|few
TGTGCCAGCAGTGTAAGCGGACAGCTTCTATACGAGCAGTACTTC
CASSVSGQLLYEQYF
>TRBV27|TRBJ1-6|TRBD1|.
TGTGCCAGCACCAGGGGGACAAATTATAATTCACCCCTCCACTTT
CASTRGTNYNSPLHF
>TRBV2|TRBJ1-1|.|.
TGTGCCAGCCGTTTGCGGGGCACCCAAGCTTTCTTT
CASRLRGTQAFF
>TRBV7-2|TRBJ1-5|TRBD1|.
TGTGCCAGGGGACAGGCGACGTCTATATATAGCAATCAGCCCCAGCATTTT
CARGQATSIYSNQPQHF
>TRBV6-6|TRBJ1-2|.|.
TGTGCCACCAGTGGAGGGGCGTACGGCTATGGCTACACCTTC
CATSGGAYGYGYTF
>TRBV5-4|TRBJ1-6|.|.
TGTGCCAGCAGCATTACAGGGCGCGGCAATTCACCCCTCCACTTT
CASSITGRGNSPLHF
>TRBV15|TRBJ1-4|.|.
TGTGCCACCAATCGTGGGGCAGGGTACGAAAAACTGTTTTTT
CATNRGAGYEKLFF
>TRBV5-4|TRBJ1-3|TRBD1|.
TGTGCCAGCAGCTTGGAACAGGGGGACACCATATATTTT
CASSLEQGDTIYF
>TRBV2|TRBJ1-1|.|.
TGTGCCAGCAGTAAGGGGGAGAACACTGAAGCTTTCTTT
CASSKGENTEAFF
>TRBV28|TRBJ1-1|TRBD1|.
TGTGCCAGCAGTCTCGGACAGGGTGAAGCTTTCTTT
CASSLGQGEAFF
>TRBV27|TRBJ1-1|TRBD1|.
TGTGCCAGCAGTTTATGGGGCAGGAGGACAGGGACAATGAACACTGAAGCTTTCTTT
CASSLWGRRTGTMNTEAFF
>TRBV7-9|TRBJ2-2|.|.
TGTTCCAGCAGCTTAAAGGACACCCTCACCGGGGAGCTGTTTTTT
CSSSLKDTLTGELFF
>TRBV19|TRBJ1-4|TRBD1|few
TGTGCCAGTAGTATTCGAAGGCAGGGGGGTTGGAGAACTAATGAAAAACTGTTTTTT
CASSIRRQGGWRTNEKLFF
>TRBV7-2|TRBJ1-2|.|.
TGTGCCAGAACCGCAGGGGATGGCTACACCTTC
CARTAGDGYTF
>TRBV6-5|TRBJ1-2|.|.
TGTGCCAGCAGTTACGGAAGACAGGACCCCTACACCTTC
CASSYGRQDPYTF
>TRBV6-6|TRBJ2-7|TRBD2|.
TGTGCCAGCAGTCCGGGGGGGAACGAGCAGTACTTC
CASSPGGNEQYF
>TRBV7-2|TRBJ2-3|TRBD1|.
TGTGCCAGCAGCTTCTCCGGGACAGGGGCCACAGATACGCAGTATTTT
CASSFSGTGATDTQYF
>TRBV9|TRBJ2-2|.|.
TGTGCCAGCAGCCCGACTTCCCAGGGGCGGGAGCTGTTTTTT
CASSPTSQGRELFF
>TRBV28|TRBJ1-2|.|.
TGTGCCAGCAGTTTTATGTTAGTAGGGGCTAACTATGGCTACACCTTC
CASSFMLVGANYGYTF
>TRBV5-1|TRBJ1-1|.|.
TGCGCCAGCAGCTTGGAGGCAGGAATGAACACTGAAGCTTTCTTT
CASSLEAGMNTEAFF
>TRBV5-1|TRBJ1-2|TRBD1|.
TGCGCCAGCAGCCCTACAGGGGGCGATGGCTATGGCTACACCTTC
CASSPTGGDGYGYTF
>TRBV7-9|TRBJ2-1|.|.
TGTGCCAGCAGCTTACTGGCAGGGTTGGGTGAGCAGTTCTTC
CASSLLAGLGEQFF
>TRBV2|TRBJ2-1|TRBD2|.
TGTGCCAGCAACGGACTAGCGGCCTTCAATGAGCAGTTCTTC
CASNGLAAFNEQFF
>TRBV10-3|TRBJ2-1|.|.
TGTGCCATCAGTGAGCTGGGACTGGCGAGTGAGCAGTTCTTC
CAISELGLASEQFF
>TRBV29-1|TRBJ2-1|TRBD2|.
TGCAGCGTTGACCTAGCGGGAGGGCGAAATGAGCAGTTCTTC
CSVDLAGGRNEQFF
>TRBV29-1|TRBJ2-7|.|.
TGCAGCGTTGAAGTTGGCCCAGGGAGCGGGCGGTTGGGCTACGAGCAGTACTTC
CSVEVGPGSGRLGYEQYF
>TRBV29-1|TRBJ1-5|TRBD1|.
TGCAGCGTCGCCGGACAGGCAAATCAGCCCCAGCATTTT
CSVAGQANQPQHF
>TRBV7-9|TRBJ2-1|.|.
TGTGCCAGCAGCTTAGTTCAGGGAAGAAATGAGCAGTTCTTC
CASSLVQGRNEQFF
>TRBV6-5|TRBJ2-5|.|.
TGTGCCAGCAGTTACTCGAGGGCGGCCCAAGAGACCCAGTACTTC
CASSYSRAAQETQYF
>TRBV7-2|TRBJ2-5|TRBD1|.
TGTGCCAGCAGCTTAATGGCAGGGGGTGAGACCCAGTACTTC
CASSLMAGGETQYF
>TRBV6-6|TRBJ1-2|.|few
TGTGCCAGCAGTTACTTGACGCAGGGGGGCTACACCTTC
CASSYLTQGGYTF